The next 30 T cell receptor beta chains were all read from a single sample in a study of identical twins. TCRdb processed the 5' RACE reads anew with MiXCR; each CDR3 protein has one entry. The table records hundreds of thousands of distinct CDR3 sequences, around 6% of them present only once. Sequenced input: naive T cells sorted from blood. The source of these receptors is a man younger than 35 in good health.

This clonotype showed up just a few times. CDR3 in DNA: TGTGCCATCAGTGGAACTAGACAAGAGACCCAGTACTTC. This codes for CAISGTRQETQYF. The genes are TRBV10-3 and TRBJ2-5, with a possible D match to TRBD2 (5 bases). In germline, CDR1 is ENHRY, CDR2 SYGVKD. Deletions cut 4 bases from V and 2 bases from J, with 8 bases between. The CDR3 covers 13 residues.

The rearrangement links TRBV12-3 or TRBV12-4 to TRBJ2-5; D not certain. V dropped 1 base and J dropped 2 bases, with 5 bases sitting between them. The CDR3 loop spans 13 amino acids. The CDR3 region is CASSLEFQETQYF. CDR3 in DNA: TGTGCCAGCAGTTTAGAGTTTCAAGAGACCCAGTACTTC.

This clonotype was seen a handful of times. J is TRBJ2-6 and V is TRBV5-1; D not certain. V lost 4 bases and J lost 2, with 10 bases in between. CDR3 length: 15 residues. Per germline, CDR1 SGHRS and CDR2 YFSETQ. The CDR3 coding sequence is TGCGCCAGCAGCCCCACTTCAACTGGGGCCAACGTCCTGACTTTC. Translation gives CASSPTSTGANVLTF.

This clonotype was picked up one time. This sequence joins TRBV4-3 and TRBJ2-3; D is tentatively TRBD1 or TRBD2 (5 bases each). The CDR3 has 16 residues. The V gene's germline CDR1 is LGHNA and CDR2 YSLEER. Trimming took off 4 bases at V and 0 bases at J, with 14 bases between the two ends. CDR3 nucleotides: TGCGCCAGCAGCCGGGGGACGCGCACTAGCACAGATACGCAGTATTTT. This sequence encodes CASSRGTRTSTDTQYF.

At least ten counts were recorded for this clonotype. The rearrangement uses TRBV12-3 or TRBV12-4 and TRBJ2-3; D might be TRBD1 (6 bases). Between the trimmed V and J ends, which lost 6 bases and 3 bases, there was a span of 13 bases. This CDR3 contains 14 residues. CDR3 loop: CASSLRGLTDTQYF. The CDR3, as DNA: TGTGCCAGCAGCCTGAGGGGGTTGACAGATACGCAGTATTTT.

The chain uses TRBV20-1 and TRBJ1-1, with 7 bases fitting TRBD1. The V and J ends lost 2 bases and 3 bases, in that order; junction bases with no gene match: 6. Germline V lookup: CDR1 DFQATT, CDR2 SNEGSKA (reference sequence). The CDR3 totals 14 residues. CDR3 bases: TGCAGTGCTAGATCGGAGGGGGCGGACACTGAAGCTTTCTTT. Its translation: CSARSEGADTEAFF.

This clonotype was seen at least ten times. This chain links TRBV29-1 with TRBJ2-1; TRBD2 matches at 7 bases. Germline CDR1 SQVTM, CDR2 ANQGSEA. The V and J ends lost 7 bases and 2 bases, in that order; junction bases with no gene match: 11. The CDR3 spans 15 residues. As DNA, the CDR3 is TGCAGCGCCCAGATTTCGGGGGGACCCTACAATGAGCAGTTCTTC. This encodes CSAQISGGPYNEQFF.

This clonotype was counted between two and nine times. The chain joins TRBV28 to TRBJ1-1; D may be TRBD1 (6 bases). The CDR3 loop spans 16 amino acids. Germline-derived CDR1 and CDR2 are MDHEN and SYDVKM. The V end was cut by 2 bases, the J end by 0 bases, with 13 bases between. As DNA, the CDR3 is TGTGCCAGCAGTTTAGATCAGGGGCTAATGAACACTGAAGCTTTCTTT. Its protein is CASSLDQGLMNTEAFF.

This clonotype was found many times. Sequence at one end of the junction differs from germline and may be a read error. The chain recombines TRBV5-1 with TRBJ2-3; 9 bases are shared with TRBD1. The CDR3 length is 13 residues. CDR1 and CDR2 from the germline V gene are SGHRS and YFSETQ. This CDR3 reads CASGQGSTDTQYF. CDR3 DNA sequence: TGTGCCAGCGGACAGGGGAGCACAGATACGCAGTATTTT.

The table lists this clonotype with many counts. The rearrangement uses TRBV20-1 and TRBJ1-4; 9 bases map to TRBD1. The V gene end was trimmed by 2 bases and the J gene end by 5 bases; junction bases not matched to a gene: 9. The germline gives CDR1 DFQATT, CDR2 SNEGSKA (reference sequence). The CDR3 is 16 residues long. The CDR3 loop reads CSARTGQGFGNEKLFF. CDR3 bases: TGCAGTGCTAGAACGGGACAGGGTTTTGGAAATGAAAAACTGTTTTTT.

This clonotype occurred many times. V gene TRBV29-1 combines with J gene TRBJ2-7, with D hard to call. Germline V gene lookup returns CDR1 SQVTM and CDR2 ANQGSEA. CDR3 size: 13 residues. Trimming left V 4 bases short and J 7 bases short, with 17 bases between. CDR3 coding DNA: TGCAGCGTTGGGAAGGGTCTCCAGGAGGAGCAGTACTTC. Residues: CSVGKGLQEEQYF.

This clonotype was seen repeatedly, ten times or more. The chain uses TRBV27 and TRBJ1-5; no clear D. The CDR3 is 13 amino acids. Trimming removed 2 bases at V and 7 bases at J, with 9 bases between. Germline values: CDR1 MNHEY, CDR2 SMNVEV (reference sequence). DNA for the CDR3: TGTGCCAGCAGTTTAGTGGTAGGCCAGCCCCAGCATTTT. Protein sequence: CASSLVVGQPQHF.

V is TRBV6-1 and J is TRBJ1-1, with D perhaps matching TRBD1 (5 bases). Germline V lookup: CDR1 MNHNS, CDR2 SASEGT. CDR3 length: 13 residues. Trimming left V 7 bases short and J 0 bases short, with 9 bases between. This CDR3 reads CASTEDMNTEAFF. The DNA of the CDR3 is TGTGCCAGCACTGAGGACATGAACACTGAAGCTTTCTTT.

At least ten counts were recorded for this clonotype. This sequence joins TRBV12-3 or TRBV12-4 and TRBJ2-1; D not resolved. Trimming removed 3 bases from V and 0 bases from J, with 9 bases in between. The CDR3 is made up of 15 amino acids. CDR3 protein: CASSFTVSSYNEQFF. CDR3 DNA sequence: TGTGCCAGCAGTTTTACAGTTAGCTCCTACAATGAGCAGTTCTTC.

The V gene is TRBV6-2 or TRBV6-3, the J gene TRBJ2-7, with TRBD2 as a possible D gene (5 bases). Trimming shortened V by 7 bases and J by 6 bases, and 10 bases separated the two germline ends. The CDR3 runs to 11 residues. In germline, CDR1 is MNHEY, CDR2 SVGEGT. This CDR3 is CASIGVGEQYF. In nucleotides, the CDR3 is TGTGCCAGCATCGGGGTCGGCGAGCAGTACTTC.

In its sample, this clonotype was seen many times. The rearrangement links TRBV9 to TRBJ1-1; unclear D gene. Germline CDR1 and CDR2: SGDLS and YYNGEE. The CDR3 consists of 16 residues. The V and J ends lost 0 bases and 0 bases respectively, with 12 bases between them. The CDR3 reads CASSVGGLLMNTEAFF. The CDR3 region has the DNA TGTGCCAGCAGCGTAGGAGGGCTCCTTATGAACACTGAAGCTTTCTTT.

This rearrangement joins TRBV5-1 to TRBJ2-7; no clear D. CDR3 length: 14 residues. Trimming left V 0 bases short and J 9 bases short, with 16 bases between. Germline V gene lookup returns CDR1 SGHRS and CDR2 YFSETQ. CDR3 residues: CASSLAGYQPTQYF. CDR3 DNA sequence: TGCGCCAGCAGCTTGGCCGGTTATCAGCCGACGCAGTACTTC.

This clonotype occurred many times. This sequence joins TRBV20-1 and TRBJ1-2, with a possible D match to TRBD1 (6 bases). The germline V gene encodes CDR1 DFQATT and CDR2 SNEGSKA (reference sequence). Trimming removed 6 bases at V and 2 bases at J, with 13 bases between. CDR3 length: 13 residues. CDR3 sequence (DNA): TGCAGTGCGCGGGGGGCAGGCAACTATGGCTACACCTTC. Translation gives CSARGAGNYGYTF.

This clonotype occurred many times. The chain employs TRBV20-1 and TRBJ2-2; the match to TRBD1 covers 12 bases. Germline trimming cut 5 bases from V and 5 bases from J; bases unmatched to any gene: 6. The CDR3 is made up of 15 amino acids. Germline values: CDR1 DFQATT, CDR2 SNEGSKA (reference sequence). The chain's CDR3 is CSARDRGRGTGELFF. In nucleotides, the CDR3 is TGCAGTGCTCGGGACAGGGGGCGAGGTACCGGGGAGCTGTTTTTT.

Points on this clonotype: This could be a read error, since a much larger clone is one nucleotide away. The V gene is TRBV2, the J gene TRBJ1-3, with D maybe TRBD1 (5 bases). Trimming removed 7 bases from V and 5 bases from J, with 15 bases in between. The CDR3 is 14 residues long. Germline V gene lookup returns CDR1 SNHLY and CDR2 FYNNEI. CDR3 amino acids: CASNPGSSRNTIYF. CDR3 coding DNA: TGTGCCAGCAATCCAGGGTCTTCTAGAAACACCATATATTTT.

CDR3 nucleotides: TGTGCCATCGTAGCGGGTTCCAATGAGCAGTTCTTC. Translating it yields CAIVAGSNEQFF. The V call is TRBV10-3, the J call TRBJ2-1; 7 nucleotides match TRBD2. The germline CDR1 and CDR2 sequences are ENHRY and SYGVKD. With 8 bases clipped from V and 6 bases from J, the junction kept 4 bases outside the gene matches. There are 12 residues in the CDR3.

CDR3 sequence: CASRTTGGEQYF. The CDR3 nucleotides are TGTGCCAGCAGGACTACAGGGGGCGAGCAGTACTTC. This chain joins TRBV6-5 and TRBJ2-7; 8 positions agree with TRBD1. Per germline, CDR1 MNHEY and CDR2 SVGAGI. CDR3 length equals 12 residues. V dropped 6 bases and J dropped 6; count of bases not matched to a gene: 4.

This clonotype has at least ten counts. The chain combines TRBV28 with TRBJ2-1; D is ambiguous. The V gene's germline CDR1 is MDHEN and CDR2 SYDVKM. The CDR3 loop spans 12 amino acids. V was cut by 2 bases and J by 9 bases, with 8 bases left in between. The CDR3 sequence is CASSLGQIEQFF. CDR3 nucleotide sequence: TGTGCCAGCAGTTTAGGCCAGATTGAGCAGTTCTTC.

Ten or more counts support this clonotype. This chain links TRBV12-5 with TRBJ2-1; 7 bases fit TRBD2. From germline, CDR1 is LGHNT and CDR2 FRNRAP. The CDR3 totals 16 residues. V dropped 1 base and J dropped 5; count of bases not matched to a gene: 8. For the CDR3, the DNA is TGTGCTAGTGGTTTGGAAACGGGACTACCTCACAATGAGCAGTTCTTC. It yields the protein CASGLETGLPHNEQFF.

This clonotype was observed many times. CDR3 DNA: TGCGCCAGCAGCCAAGAATCCCCTCGTGGGCTAGCCCTCGGGGGGAATGAGCAGTTCTTC. Translating it yields CASSQESPRGLALGGNEQFF. The chain combines TRBV4-3 with TRBJ2-1, with 7 nucleotides matching TRBD2. CDR1 and CDR2 (germline): LGHNA, YSLEER. The V segment lost 0 bases and the J segment 7 bases; nucleotides outside the gene matches: 21. CDR3 length equals 20 residues.

There are many counts of this clonotype. The rearrangement links TRBV4-3 to TRBJ2-1; 7 bases are a match to TRBD2. CDR1 is LGHNA and CDR2 is YSLEER in the germline V gene. J gave up 7 bases and V 0 bases, and 6 bases lay outside the gene matches. This CDR3 has 15 amino acids. DNA for the CDR3: TGCGCCAGCAGCCAAGATTTTTTGGGAGGGAATGAGCAGTTCTTC. As protein: CASSQDFLGGNEQFF.

At least ten counts were recorded for this clonotype. The V gene is TRBV20-1, the J gene TRBJ1-5; D is unclear. V was cut by 3 bases and J by 2 bases, with 11 bases left in between. This CDR3 is built from 14 residues. From germline, CDR1 is DFQATT and CDR2 SNEGSKA (reference sequence). CDR3 sequence (DNA): TGCAGTGCTAGTCTGGAGTCGGGCAATCAGCCCCAGCATTTT. It is translated as CSASLESGNQPQHF.

This clonotype was seen ten or more times. The rearrangement joins TRBV20-1 to TRBJ1-5, with no clear D. The CDR3 extends over 14 amino acids. Germline V gene lookup returns CDR1 DFQATT and CDR2 SNEGSKA (reference sequence). V dropped 6 bases and J dropped 0 bases, with 12 bases sitting between them. The DNA for the CDR3 is TGCAGTGCCAACTGGGGAGGTAGCAATCAGCCCCAGCATTTT. Translation: CSANWGGSNQPQHF.

This clonotype was observed many times. The J gene is TRBJ1-1, the V gene TRBV29-1, with TRBD1 matching over 7 bases. V lost 3 bases, J lost 0 bases, and 7 bases stayed unmatched. From germline, CDR1 is SQVTM and CDR2 ANQGSEA. The length of the CDR3 is 15 residues. The DNA for the CDR3 is TGCAGCGTTGATCCGGGACAGCAAATGAACACTGAAGCTTTCTTT. Translated, it gives CSVDPGQQMNTEAFF.

This clonotype was detected many times. V is TRBV5-1 and J is TRBJ2-7; 9 nucleotides line up with TRBD2. From germline, CDR1 is SGHRS and CDR2 YFSETQ. Germline trimming cut 2 bases from V and 5 bases from J; bases unmatched to any gene: 5. The CDR3 runs 14 residues. The CDR3 loop is CASSLAGGSHEQYF. In nucleotides, the CDR3 is TGCGCCAGCAGCTTAGCGGGAGGAAGTCACGAGCAGTACTTC.